This T cell receptor beta chain originates from a study of early T cells in non-severe SARS-CoV-2 infection. Whole-study findings and limits: Sequences matched to VDJdb favored anti-spike CD8 responses, while private and CD4 specificities were missed.

Unique molecular identifiers tagged individual cDNA molecules. TCRdb re-derived calls from the 5' RACE reads in MiXCR, one entry per CDR3 protein. The repertoire includes 70,000 or so distinct CDR3 sequences, 9% to 15% of them detected once, and approximately 3.9% sits in the top ten. This clonotype was recorded many times. Its antigen is currently unknown. The CDR3 loop spans 13 amino acids. V shed 3 bases and J shed 2 bases, with 11 bases lying between them. Germline assignment: CDR1 DFQATT and CDR2 SNEGSKA (reference sequence). Sequencing was carried out using whole blood. The TCR sequence derives from an adult who was a healthcare worker with PCR-confirmed SARS-CoV-2 infection or an uninfected control (not recorded which). J is TRBJ2-7 and V is TRBV20-1, with D hard to call. The CDR3 sequence: CSASAPPAYEQYF. The CDR3 DNA is TGCAGTGCTAGCGCTCCCCCAGCCTACGAGCAGTACTTC.